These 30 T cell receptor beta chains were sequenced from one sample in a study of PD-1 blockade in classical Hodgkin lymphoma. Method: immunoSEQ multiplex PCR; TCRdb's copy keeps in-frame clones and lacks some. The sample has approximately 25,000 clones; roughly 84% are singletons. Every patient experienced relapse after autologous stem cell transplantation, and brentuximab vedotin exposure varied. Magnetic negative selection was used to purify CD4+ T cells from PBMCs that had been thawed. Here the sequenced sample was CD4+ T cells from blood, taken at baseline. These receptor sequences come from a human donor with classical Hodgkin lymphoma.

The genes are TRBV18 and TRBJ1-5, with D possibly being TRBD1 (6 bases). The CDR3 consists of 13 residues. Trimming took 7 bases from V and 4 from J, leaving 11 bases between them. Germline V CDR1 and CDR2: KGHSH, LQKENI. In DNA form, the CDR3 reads TGTGCCAGCTGCAGGGGTGAGAATCAGCCCCAGCATTTT. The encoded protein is CASCRGENQPQHF.

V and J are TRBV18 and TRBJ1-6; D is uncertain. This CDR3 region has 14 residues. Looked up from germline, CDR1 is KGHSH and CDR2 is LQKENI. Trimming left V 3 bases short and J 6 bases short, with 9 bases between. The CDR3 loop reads CASSPPSGNSPLHF. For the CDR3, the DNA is TGTGCCAGCTCACCGCCTTCGGGTAATTCACCCCTCCACTTT.

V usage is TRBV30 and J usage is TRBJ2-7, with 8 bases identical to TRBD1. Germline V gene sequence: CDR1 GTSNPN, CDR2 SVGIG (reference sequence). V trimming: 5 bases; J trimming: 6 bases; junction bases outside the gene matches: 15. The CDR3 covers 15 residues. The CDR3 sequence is CAWGSLRGPSGEQYF. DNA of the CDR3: TGTGCCTGGGGATCCCTCAGGGGGCCCTCGGGCGAGCAGTACTTC.

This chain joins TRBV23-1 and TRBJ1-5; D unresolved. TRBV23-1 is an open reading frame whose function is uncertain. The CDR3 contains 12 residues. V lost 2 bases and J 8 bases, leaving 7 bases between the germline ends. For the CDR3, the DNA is TGCGCCAGCAGTCAAGGGTGCGAGCCCCAGCATTTT. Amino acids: CASSQGCEPQHF.

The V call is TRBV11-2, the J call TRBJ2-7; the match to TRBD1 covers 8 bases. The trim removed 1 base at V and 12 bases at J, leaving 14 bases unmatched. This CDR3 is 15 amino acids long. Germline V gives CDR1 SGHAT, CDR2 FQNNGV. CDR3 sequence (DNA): TGTGCCAGCAGCTTAGCGCTACCTGGACAGGGCACTGCGTACTTC. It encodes CASSLALPGQGTAYF.

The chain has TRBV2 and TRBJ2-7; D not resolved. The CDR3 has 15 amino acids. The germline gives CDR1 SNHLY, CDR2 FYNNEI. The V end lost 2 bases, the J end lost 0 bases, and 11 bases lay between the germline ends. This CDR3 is CASSELLHSSYEQYF. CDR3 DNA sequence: TGTGCCAGCAGTGAATTGCTCCACAGCTCCTACGAGCAGTACTTC.

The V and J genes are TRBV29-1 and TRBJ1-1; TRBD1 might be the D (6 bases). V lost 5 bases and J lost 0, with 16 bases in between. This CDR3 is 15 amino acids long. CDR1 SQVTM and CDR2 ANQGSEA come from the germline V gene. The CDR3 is CSVNYGTTMNTEAFF. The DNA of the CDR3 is TGCAGCGTTAACTACGGGACAACTATGAACACTGAAGCTTTCTTT.

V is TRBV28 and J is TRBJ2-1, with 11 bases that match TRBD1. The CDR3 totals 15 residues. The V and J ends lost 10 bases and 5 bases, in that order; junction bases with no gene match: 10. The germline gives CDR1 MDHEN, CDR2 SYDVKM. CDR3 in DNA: TGTGCCACTAAAACCGGGACAGGGGGTCACAATGAGCAGTTCTTC. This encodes CATKTGTGGHNEQFF.

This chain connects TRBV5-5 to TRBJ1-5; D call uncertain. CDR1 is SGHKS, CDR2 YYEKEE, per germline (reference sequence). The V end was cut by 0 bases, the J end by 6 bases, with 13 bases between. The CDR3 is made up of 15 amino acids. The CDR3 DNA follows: TGTGCCAGCAGCTTGGAGCTCCCATTGGGTCAGCCCCAGCATTTT. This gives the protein CASSLELPLGQPQHF.

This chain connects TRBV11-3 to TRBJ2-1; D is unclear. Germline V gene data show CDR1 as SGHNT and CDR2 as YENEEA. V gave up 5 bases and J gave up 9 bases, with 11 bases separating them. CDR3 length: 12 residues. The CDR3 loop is CASSPFNGEQFF. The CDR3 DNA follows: TGTGCCAGCAGCCCCTTTAACGGTGAGCAGTTCTTC. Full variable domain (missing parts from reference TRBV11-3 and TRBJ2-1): EAGVVQSPRYKIIEKKQPVAFWCNPISGHNTLYWYLQNLGQGPELLIRYENEEAVDDSQLPKDRFSAERLKGVDSTLKIQPAELGDSAVYLCASSPFNGEQFFGPGTRLTVL.

CDR3 DNA: TGTGCCTGGAGTGCGGGGGGCCCTATGGATGAGCAGTTCTTC. Translated: CAWSAGGPMDEQFF. The chain has TRBV30 and TRBJ2-1, with D tentatively TRBD2 (7 bases). V lost 1 base and J lost 8, with 15 bases in between. Germline-derived CDR1 and CDR2 are GTSNPN and SVGIG (reference sequence). The CDR3 sequence is 14 residues long.

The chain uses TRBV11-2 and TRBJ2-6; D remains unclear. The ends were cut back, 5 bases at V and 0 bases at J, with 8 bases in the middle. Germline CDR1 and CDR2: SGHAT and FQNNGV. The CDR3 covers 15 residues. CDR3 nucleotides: TGTGCCAGCAGCCCGGTAGGCTCTGGGGCCAACGTCCTGACTTTC. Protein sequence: CASSPVGSGANVLTF.

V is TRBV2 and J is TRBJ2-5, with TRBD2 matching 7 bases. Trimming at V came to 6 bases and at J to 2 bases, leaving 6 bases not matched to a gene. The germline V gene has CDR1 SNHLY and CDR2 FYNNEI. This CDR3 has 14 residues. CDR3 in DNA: TGTGCCAGCAGCCGGGACTACCTTCAAGAGACCCAGTACTTC. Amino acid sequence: CASSRDYLQETQYF.

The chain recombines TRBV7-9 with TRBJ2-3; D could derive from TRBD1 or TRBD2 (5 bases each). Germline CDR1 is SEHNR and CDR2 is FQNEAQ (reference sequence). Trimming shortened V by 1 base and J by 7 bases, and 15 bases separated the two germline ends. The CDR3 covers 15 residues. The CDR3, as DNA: TGTGCCAGCAGCTTAGAGGGGTCCAGGACTCATACGCAGTATTTT. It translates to CASSLEGSRTHTQYF.

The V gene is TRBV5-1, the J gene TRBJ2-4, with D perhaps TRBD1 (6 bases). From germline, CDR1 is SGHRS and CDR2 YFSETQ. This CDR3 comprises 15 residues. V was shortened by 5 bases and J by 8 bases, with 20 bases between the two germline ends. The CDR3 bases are TGCGCCAGCAGTGTCCCCGGCAGGGGAGAGGACATTCAGTACTTC. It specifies CASSVPGRGEDIQYF.

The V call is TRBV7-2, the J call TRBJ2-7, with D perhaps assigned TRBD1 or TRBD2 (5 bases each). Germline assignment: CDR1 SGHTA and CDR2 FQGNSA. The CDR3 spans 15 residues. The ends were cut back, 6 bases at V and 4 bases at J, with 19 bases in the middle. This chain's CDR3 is CASSPGRDPGYEQYF. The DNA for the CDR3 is TGTGCCAGCAGTCCGGGCAGGGACCCCGGGTACGAGCAGTACTTC.

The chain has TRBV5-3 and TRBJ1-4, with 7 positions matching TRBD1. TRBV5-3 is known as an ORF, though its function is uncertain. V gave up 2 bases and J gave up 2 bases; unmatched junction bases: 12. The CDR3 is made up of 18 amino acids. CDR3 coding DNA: TGTGCCAGAAGCTTAGCTGTACAGGGGCCCAGGACTAATGAAAAACTGTTTTTT. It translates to CARSLAVQGPRTNEKLFF.

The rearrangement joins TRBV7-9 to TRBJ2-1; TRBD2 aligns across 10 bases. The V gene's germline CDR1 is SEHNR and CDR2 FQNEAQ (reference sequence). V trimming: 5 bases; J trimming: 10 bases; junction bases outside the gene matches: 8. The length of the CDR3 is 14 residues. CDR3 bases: TGTGCCAGCAGCCCATCCGGGACTAGCGAGGAGCAGTTCTTC. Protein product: CASSPSGTSEEQFF.

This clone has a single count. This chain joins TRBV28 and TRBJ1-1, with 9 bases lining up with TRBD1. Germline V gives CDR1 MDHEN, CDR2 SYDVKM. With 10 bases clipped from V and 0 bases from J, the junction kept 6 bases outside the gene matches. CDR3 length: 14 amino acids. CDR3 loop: CATNRGQVNTEAFF. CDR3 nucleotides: TGTGCCACCAACAGGGGGCAGGTGAACACTGAAGCTTTCTTT.

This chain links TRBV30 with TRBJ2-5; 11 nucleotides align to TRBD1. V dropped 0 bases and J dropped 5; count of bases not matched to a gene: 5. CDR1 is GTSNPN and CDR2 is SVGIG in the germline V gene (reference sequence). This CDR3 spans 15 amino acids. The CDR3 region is CAWSVGTGGRETQYF. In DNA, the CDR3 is TGTGCCTGGAGTGTAGGGACAGGGGGGCGGGAGACCCAGTACTTC.

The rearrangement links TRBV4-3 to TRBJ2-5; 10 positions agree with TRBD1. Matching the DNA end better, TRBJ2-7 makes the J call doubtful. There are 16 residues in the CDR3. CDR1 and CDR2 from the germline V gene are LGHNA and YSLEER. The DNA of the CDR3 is TGCGCCAGCAGCCACATGCCGGGACAGGGGACCGGCGAGCAGTACTTC. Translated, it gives CASSHMPGQGTGEQYF.

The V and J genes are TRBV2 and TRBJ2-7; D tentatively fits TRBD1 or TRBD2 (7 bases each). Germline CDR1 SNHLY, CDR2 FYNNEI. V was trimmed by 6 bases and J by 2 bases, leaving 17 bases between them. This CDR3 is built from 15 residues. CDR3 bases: TGTGCCAGCAGCCAAAAGCGGGACAGACCCTACGAGCAGTACTTC. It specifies CASSQKRDRPYEQYF.

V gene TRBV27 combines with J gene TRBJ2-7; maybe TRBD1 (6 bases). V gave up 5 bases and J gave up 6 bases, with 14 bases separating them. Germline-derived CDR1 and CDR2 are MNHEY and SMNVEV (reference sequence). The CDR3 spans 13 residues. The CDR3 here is CASSRKQGFEQYF. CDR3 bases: TGTGCCAGCAGTCGAAAGCAGGGGTTCGAGCAGTACTTC.

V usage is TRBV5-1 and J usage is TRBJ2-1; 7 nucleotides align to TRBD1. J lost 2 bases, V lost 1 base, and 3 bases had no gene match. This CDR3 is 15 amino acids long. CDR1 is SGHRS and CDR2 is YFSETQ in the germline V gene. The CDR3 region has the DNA TGCGCCAGCAGCTTGACAGGGGCCACCTACAATGAGCAGTTCTTC. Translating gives CASSLTGATYNEQFF. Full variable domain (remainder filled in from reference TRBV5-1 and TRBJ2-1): KAGVTQTPRYLIKTRGQQVTLSCSPISGHRSVSWYQQTPGQGLQFLFEYFSETQRNKGNFPGRFSGRQFSNSRSEMNVSTLELGDSALYLCASSLTGATYNEQFFGPGTRLTVL.

The CDR3 reads CASSFGAGGHPSTDTQYF. CDR3 in DNA: TGTGCCAGCAGTTTCGGGGCGGGGGGCCACCCTAGCACAGATACGCAGTATTTT. The chain uses TRBV27 and TRBJ2-3; TRBD2 matches at 8 bases. Germline CDR1 MNHEY, CDR2 SMNVEV (reference sequence). V was pared by 3 bases and J by 0 bases, with 11 bases of the junction left unmatched. The CDR3 spans 18 residues.

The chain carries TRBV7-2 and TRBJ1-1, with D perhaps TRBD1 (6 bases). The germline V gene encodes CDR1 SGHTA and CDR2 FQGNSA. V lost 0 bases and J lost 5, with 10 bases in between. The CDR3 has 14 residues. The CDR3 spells CASSLAWGRTEAFF. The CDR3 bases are TGTGCCAGCAGCTTAGCGTGGGGGCGGACTGAAGCTTTCTTT.

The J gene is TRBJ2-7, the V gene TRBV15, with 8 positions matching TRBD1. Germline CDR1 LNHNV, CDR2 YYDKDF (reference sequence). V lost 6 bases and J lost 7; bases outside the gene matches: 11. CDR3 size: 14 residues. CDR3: CATRNGQGFGEQYF. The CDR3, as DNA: TGTGCCACCAGGAACGGACAGGGCTTTGGAGAGCAGTACTTC. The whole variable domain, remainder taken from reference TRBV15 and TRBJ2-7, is DAMVIQNPRYQVTQFGKPVTLSCSQTLNHNVMYWYQQKSSQAPKLLFHYYDKDFNNEADTPDNFQSRRPNTSFCFLDIRSPGLGDTAMYLCATRNGQGFGEQYFGPGTRLTVT.

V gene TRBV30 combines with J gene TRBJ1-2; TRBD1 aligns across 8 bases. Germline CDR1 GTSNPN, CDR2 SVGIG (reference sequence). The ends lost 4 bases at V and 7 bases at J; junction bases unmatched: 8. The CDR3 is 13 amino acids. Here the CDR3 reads CAWNQQGVSGYTF. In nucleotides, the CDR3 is TGTGCCTGGAATCAACAGGGGGTATCTGGCTACACCTTC.

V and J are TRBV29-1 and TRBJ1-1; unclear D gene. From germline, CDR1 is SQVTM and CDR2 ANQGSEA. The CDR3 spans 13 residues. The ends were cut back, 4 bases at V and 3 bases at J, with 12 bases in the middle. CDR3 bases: TGCAGCGTTGCCAGGAATGAGGACACTGAAGCTTTCTTT. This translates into CSVARNEDTEAFF.

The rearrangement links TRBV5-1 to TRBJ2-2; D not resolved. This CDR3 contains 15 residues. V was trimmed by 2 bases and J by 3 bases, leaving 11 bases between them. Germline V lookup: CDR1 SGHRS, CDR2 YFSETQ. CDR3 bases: TGCGCCAGCAGCTTTTCAGGAGTGGACACCGGGGAGCTGTTTTTT. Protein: CASSFSGVDTGELFF.